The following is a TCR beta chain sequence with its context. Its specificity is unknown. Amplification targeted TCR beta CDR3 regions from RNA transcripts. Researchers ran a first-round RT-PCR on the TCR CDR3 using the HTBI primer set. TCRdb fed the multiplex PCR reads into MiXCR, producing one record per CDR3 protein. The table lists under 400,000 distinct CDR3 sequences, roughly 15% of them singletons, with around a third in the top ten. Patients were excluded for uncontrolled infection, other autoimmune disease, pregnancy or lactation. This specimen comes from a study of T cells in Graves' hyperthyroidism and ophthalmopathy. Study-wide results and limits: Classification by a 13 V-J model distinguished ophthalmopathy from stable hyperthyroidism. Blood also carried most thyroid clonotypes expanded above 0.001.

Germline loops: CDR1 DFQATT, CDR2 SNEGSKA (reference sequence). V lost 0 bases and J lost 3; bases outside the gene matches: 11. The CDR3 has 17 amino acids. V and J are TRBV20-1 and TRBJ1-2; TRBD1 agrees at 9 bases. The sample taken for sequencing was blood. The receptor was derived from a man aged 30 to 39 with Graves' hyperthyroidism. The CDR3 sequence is CSARDQGGDRVDYGYTF. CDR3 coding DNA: TGCAGTGCTAGAGATCAGGGAGGGGACAGGGTGGACTATGGCTACACCTTC.